This T cell receptor beta chain was captured by sequencing in a study of cytomegalovirus exposure and HLA in healthy donors. Overall study results and limits: Sequencing likely caused a cluster of highly shared sequence variants.

A multiplex PCR was run with 60 Vbeta primers and 13 Jbeta primers. Original analysis: Per a later analysis, the number of unique TCR beta chains was 75 million to 90 million, of which roughly 10 million were shared. Only in-frame clones appear in the TCRdb table, and some are missing; sequencing was by immunoSEQ multiplex PCR. The V and J calls and the clone size are those of that table, but D and trimming were determined from the DNA. Of nearly 110,000 clones detected, under 85% appear once; the ten largest clones hold about 4.3%. On this clone itself: Its antigen is unidentified.

Despite likely unrecorded immune exposures, the donors were nominally healthy at the time of sampling. The V gene's germline CDR1 is SGHAT and CDR2 FQNNGV. The CDR3 totals 16 residues. With 3 bases removed from V and 0 bases from J, the gap between germline ends came to 15 bases. Source material: PBMCs. The chain uses TRBV11-2 and TRBJ2-7; possible D gene TRBD2, 6 bases. The receptor's source is a male donor in good health and CMV-seronegative. CDR3 sequence: CASSLGLTDSSYEQYF. In nucleotides, the CDR3 is TGTGCCAGCAGCTTGGGACTGACCGATAGCTCCTACGAGCAGTACTTC.